Below are 5 T cell receptor beta chains sequenced from a single sample in a study of blood T cells in healthy people across ages. PCR was performed a second time for about 7 to 12 cycles using a sample-barcoded 5' primer and a J-beta primer mix. One entry per CDR3 protein results from TCRdb running MiXCR on the 5' RACE reads. The sample includes fewer than 2 million distinct CDR3 sequences, roughly two fifths of them seen just once. Material: blood. These receptors were taken from a human donor in good health.

The chain links TRBV3-1 to TRBJ2-5; 12 nucleotides line up with TRBD2. The CDR3 has 18 amino acids. CDR1 and CDR2 (germline): LGHDT, YNNKEL (reference sequence). J lost 2 bases, V lost 4 bases, and 11 bases had no gene match. The chain's CDR3 is CASSPASSGRGKQETQYF. Written as DNA, the CDR3 is TGTGCCAGCAGCCCGGCCTCTAGCGGGAGGGGGAAGCAAGAGACCCAGTACTTC.

This clonotype was detected only a few times. This sequence joins TRBV28 and TRBJ1-2; 9 positions agree with TRBD1. CDR3 size: 17 residues. Germline CDR1 reads MDHEN; CDR2 reads SYDVKM. The V and J ends lost 6 bases and 5 bases, in that order; junction bases with no gene match: 16. The CDR3: CASSDGQGRSGWYGYTF. Here the CDR3 DNA reads TGTGCCAGCAGCGATGGACAGGGGAGGTCTGGATGGTATGGCTACACCTTC.

The V call is TRBV10-3, the J call TRBJ2-3; D is possibly TRBD1 or TRBD2 (5 bases each). CDR1 ENHRY and CDR2 SYGVKD come from the germline V gene. CDR3 length equals 15 residues. Trimming stripped 2 bases from V and 0 bases from J, with 9 bases between. The CDR3 DNA follows: TGTGCCATCAGTGAGGAGGGGCTCAGCACAGATACGCAGTATTTT. Its translation: CAISEEGLSTDTQYF.

In this sample, this clonotype turned up many times. CDR3 protein: CASSLNGANYGYTF. In DNA, the CDR3 is TGTGCCAGCAGCTTAAACGGAGCTAACTATGGCTACACCTTC. The V and J genes are TRBV7-2 and TRBJ1-2; no firm D call. Per the germline V gene, CDR1 is SGHTA and CDR2 is FQGNSA. Trimming took off 2 bases at V and 0 bases at J, with 7 bases between the two ends. The CDR3 totals 14 residues.

The chain recombines TRBV12-3 or TRBV12-4 with TRBJ2-3; tentatively, D is TRBD2 (6 bases). Between the trimmed V and J ends, which lost 7 bases and 2 bases, there was a span of 19 bases. This CDR3 region has 16 residues. DNA of the CDR3: TGTGCCAGCACCCTCTCGACGGGGGTTTACACAGATACGCAGTATTTT. Protein sequence: CASTLSTGVYTDTQYF.